This T cell receptor (beta chain) was profiled in a study of cytomegalovirus exposure and HLA in healthy donors. Background on the study: Earlier results showed 120 million or so unique TCR beta sequences derived from approximately 180 million T cells. Drawn from HLA-typed donors, approximately 85 million unique TCRs were held in an early data release.

V was cut by 2 bases and J by 4 bases, with 12 bases left in between. This CDR3 is 15 amino acids long. Germline CDR1 is SGDLS and CDR2 is YYNGEE. This clone was observed a handful of times. Antigen unknown. Study observations and caveats: Around 18,000 TCR beta sequences were associated with HLA alleles at 0.05 false discovery rate in a later analysis. Data from an earlier analysis indicated that most TCR beta V segments were productive either about 90% or about 30% of the time.

Primers for the PCR totalled 60 Vbeta and 13 Jbeta. Assay used: immunoSEQ multiplex PCR; TCRdb lists only in-frame clones, some missing. The repertoire holds around 140,000 clones, with more than 60% as singletons. The sequencing sample was made of PBMCs. The V and J genes are TRBV9 and TRBJ2-2; possible D gene TRBD1, 6 bases. This TCR was recovered from a man aged 40-50 years in good health and CMV-seropositive. CDR3 in DNA: TGTGCCAGCAGCGTTCACCAGGGGCCCACCGGGGAGCTGTTTTTT. Translated: CASSVHQGPTGELFF.